This T cell receptor (beta chain) originates from a study of blood T cell repertoires in COVID-19. The wider study: COVID-19 samples collected from the United States, Italy and Spain covered acute and convalescent phases. T cells, B-cell-depleted T cells, or PBMCs supplied cDNA or gDNA.

The germline V gene encodes CDR1 LNHDA and CDR2 SQIVND (reference sequence). CDR3 length: 15 residues. Trimming shortened V by 3 bases and J by 5 bases, and 15 bases separated the two germline ends. Authors' analysis steps: Quantification of nucleated cells was approximated via reference gene primer amplification. The protocol was immunoSEQ multiplex PCR, while the TCRdb copy is restricted to in-frame clones and leaves out a portion. The D gene and trimming were derived from the DNA, and the V and J assignments and clone size from that table. The data hold some 200,000 clones, with approximately 83% observed a single time. This clone was seen once.

This clonotype was obtained from a woman between 55 and 75 years old with acute or convalescent COVID-19. Input material: peripheral blood. The chain links TRBV19 to TRBJ2-3; D possibly corresponds to TRBD2 (5 bases). In DNA form, the CDR3 reads TGTGCCAGTAGTATCATGGCGGCCGGGGTAGATACGCAGTATTTT. Its protein is CASSIMAAGVDTQYF.